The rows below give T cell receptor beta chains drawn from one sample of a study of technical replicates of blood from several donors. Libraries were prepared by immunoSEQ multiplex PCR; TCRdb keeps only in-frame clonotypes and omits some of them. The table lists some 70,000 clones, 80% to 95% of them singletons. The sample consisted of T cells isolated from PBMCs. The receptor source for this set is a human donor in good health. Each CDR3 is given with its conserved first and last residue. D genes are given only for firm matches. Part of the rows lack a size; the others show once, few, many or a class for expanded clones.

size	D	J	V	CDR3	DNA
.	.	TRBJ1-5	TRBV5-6	CASSLGGGGQPQHF	TGTGCCAGCAGCTTGGGGGGAGGCGGTCAGCCCCAGCATTTT
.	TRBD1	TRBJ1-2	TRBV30	CAPEDRGHYGYTF	TGTGCTCCTGAGGACAGGGGGCACTATGGCTACACCTTC
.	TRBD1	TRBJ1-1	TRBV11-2	CASSLGWTGGENTEAFF	TGTGCCAGCAGCTTAGGATGGACAGGTGGGGAGAACACTGAAGCTTTCTTT
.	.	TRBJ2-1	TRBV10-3	CAISELDIYNEQFF	TGTGCCATCAGTGAGTTGGACATCTACAATGAGCAGTTCTTC
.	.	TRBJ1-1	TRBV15	CATSPTLGGTEAFF	TGTGCCACCAGCCCAACCCTCGGCGGCACTGAAGCTTTCTTT
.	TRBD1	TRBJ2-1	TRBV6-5	CASSFTGTVYNEQFF	TGTGCCAGCAGTTTTACGGGGACAGTTTACAATGAGCAGTTCTTC
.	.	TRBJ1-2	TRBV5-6	CASSLGEGYTF	TGTGCCAGCAGCTTAGGAGAAGGCTACACCTTC
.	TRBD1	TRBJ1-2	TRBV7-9	CASSGQVNYGYTF	TGTGCCAGCAGCGGACAGGTTAACTATGGCTACACCTTC
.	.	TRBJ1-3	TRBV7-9	CASSLAGSSGNTIYF	TGTGCCAGCAGCTTAGCGGGCAGCTCTGGAAACACCATATATTTT
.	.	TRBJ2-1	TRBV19	CASSHSYNEQFF	TGTGCCAGTAGTCACTCCTACAATGAGCAGTTCTTC
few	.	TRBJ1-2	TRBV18	CASSPSGNYGYTF	TGTGCCAGCTCACCATCAGGGAACTATGGCTACACCTTC
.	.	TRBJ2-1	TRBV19	CASSFSGNNEQFF	TGTGCCAGTAGTTTTAGCGGCAACAATGAGCAGTTCTTC
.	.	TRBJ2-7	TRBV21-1	CASSTGTGLILYEQYF	TGTGCCAGCAGCACCGGGACAGGGTTGATCCTTTACGAGCAGTACTTC
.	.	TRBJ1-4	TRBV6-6	CASSPRQTTNEKLFF	TGTGCCAGCAGTCCCCGACAGACAACTAATGAAAAACTGTTTTTT
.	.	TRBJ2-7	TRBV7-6	CASSSPGLDFLFNIEQYF	TGTGCCAGCAGCTCCCCGGGACTCGACTTTCTTTTTAACATCGAGCAGTACTTC
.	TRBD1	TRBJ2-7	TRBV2	CASSRGTGGGEQYF	TGTGCCAGCAGTCGCGGGACAGGGGGCGGTGAGCAGTACTTC
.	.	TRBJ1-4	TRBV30	CAWSVPGSTNEKLFF	TGTGCCTGGAGTGTACCAGGGTCAACTAATGAAAAACTGTTTTTT
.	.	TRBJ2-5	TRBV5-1	CASSRSSTQETQYF	TGCGCCAGCAGCCGCAGCTCGACTCAAGAGACCCAGTACTTC
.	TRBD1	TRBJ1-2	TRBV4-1	CASTLLDRGPYGYTF	TGCGCCAGCACCCTGTTAGACAGGGGGCCGTACGGCTACACCTTC
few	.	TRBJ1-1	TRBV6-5	CASSYRSENTEAFF	TGTGCCAGCAGTTACCGATCAGAAAACACTGAAGCTTTCTTT
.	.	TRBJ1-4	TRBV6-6	CASLRGSGFNEKLFF	TGTGCCAGCCTAAGGGGGTCTGGATTCAATGAAAAACTGTTTTTT
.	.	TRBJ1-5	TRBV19	CASSPTGNQPQHF	TGTGCCAGTAGTCCCACAGGGAACCAGCCCCAGCATTTT
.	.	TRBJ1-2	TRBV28	CASSLPQDSNNYGYTF	TGTGCCAGCAGTTTACCCCAGGACAGCAATAACTATGGCTACACCTTC
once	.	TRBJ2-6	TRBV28	CASSPFRANVLTF	TGTGCCAGCAGTCCCTTTCGGGCCAACGTCCTGACTTTC
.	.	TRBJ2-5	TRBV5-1	CASSLQPSQETQYF	TGCGCCAGCAGCTTACAACCTAGTCAAGAGACCCAGTACTTC
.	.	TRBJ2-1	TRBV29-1	CSASGEIRGNEQFF	TGCAGCGCCTCAGGGGAAATCAGGGGCAATGAGCAGTTCTTC
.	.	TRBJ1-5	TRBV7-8	CASSLARGYSNQPQHF	TGTGCCAGCAGCTTAGCGCGGGGTTATAGCAATCAGCCCCAGCATTTT
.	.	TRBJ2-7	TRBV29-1	CSVLGGSSYEQYF	TGCAGCGTTCTCGGCGGGTCCTCCTACGAGCAGTACTTC
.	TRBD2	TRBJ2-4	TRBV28	CASSRNLAGKNIQYF	TGTGCCAGCAGTCGAAATCTAGCGGGGAAAAACATTCAGTACTTC
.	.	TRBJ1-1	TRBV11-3	CASSLEATQASEAFF	TGTGCCAGCAGCTTAGAGGCCACCCAGGCCTCAGAAGCTTTCTTT
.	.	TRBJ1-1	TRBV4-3	CASSQDLETKRAFF	TGCGCCAGCAGCCAAGATTTAGAGACAAAAAGGGCTTTCTTT
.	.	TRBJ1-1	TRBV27	CASSLEAEVKPVF	TGTGCCAGCAGTTTAGAGGCGGAGGTGAAGCCGGTCTTT
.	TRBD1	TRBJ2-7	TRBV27	CASSLLGQGNEQYF	TGTGCCAGCAGTTTATTGGGACAGGGAAATGAGCAGTACTTC
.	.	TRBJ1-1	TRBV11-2	CASSLEQVVEAFF	TGTGCCAGCAGCTTAGAGCAGGTAGTGGAAGCTTTCTTT
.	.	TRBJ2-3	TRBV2	CASTRDSATDTQYF	TGTGCCAGCACCCGGGACTCCGCCACAGATACGCAGTATTTT
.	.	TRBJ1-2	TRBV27	CASEADRPYGYTF	TGTGCCAGCGAGGCGGACAGACCCTATGGCTACACCTTC
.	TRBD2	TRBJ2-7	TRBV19	CASSASGISSYEQYF	TGTGCCAGTAGTGCTAGCGGGATAAGCTCCTACGAGCAGTACTTC
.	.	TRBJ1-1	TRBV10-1	CANLPQGNREMNTEAFF	TGCGCCAACCTTCCCCAGGGGAATCGGGAAATGAACACTGAAGCTTTCTTT
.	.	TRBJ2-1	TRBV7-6	CASSSADWSSYNEQFF	TGTGCCAGCAGCTCCGCCGACTGGAGCTCCTACAATGAGCAGTTCTTC
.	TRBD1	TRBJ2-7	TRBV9	CASSVAPGTGSYEQYF	TGTGCCAGCAGCGTAGCCCCCGGGACAGGCTCCTACGAGCAGTACTTC
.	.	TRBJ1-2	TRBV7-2	CASSLGANYGYTF	TGTGCCAGCAGCTTAGGCGCTAACTATGGCTACACCTTC
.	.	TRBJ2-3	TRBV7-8	CASSLLLAASTDTQYF	TGTGCCAGCAGCCTTCTACTAGCAGCTAGCACAGATACGCAGTATTTT
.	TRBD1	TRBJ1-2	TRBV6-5	CASRRQGGNYGYTF	TGTGCCAGCAGGAGACAGGGAGGTAACTATGGCTACACCTTC
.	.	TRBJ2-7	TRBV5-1	CASSLTRNSYEQYF	TGCGCCAGCAGCTTGACTAGGAACTCCTACGAGCAGTACTTC
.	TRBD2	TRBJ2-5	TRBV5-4	CASSKGLAGQETQYF	TGTGCCAGCAGCAAGGGACTAGCGGGGCAAGAGACCCAGTACTTC
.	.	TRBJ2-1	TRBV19	CASSIRGQSSYNEQFF	TGTGCCAGTAGTATAAGAGGACAGAGCTCCTACAATGAGCAGTTCTTC
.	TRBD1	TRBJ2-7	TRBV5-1	CASSLATGDHEQYF	TGCGCCAGCAGCTTGGCGACAGGGGACCACGAGCAGTACTTC
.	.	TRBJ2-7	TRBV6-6	CASNQGSSYEQYF	TGTGCCAGCAACCAGGGGAGCTCCTACGAGCAGTACTTC
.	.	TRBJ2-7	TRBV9	CASSADPGFYTYEQYF	TGTGCCAGCAGCGCCGACCCGGGATTTTATACCTACGAGCAGTACTTC
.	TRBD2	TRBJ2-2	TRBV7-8	CASSFQRERELFF	TGTGCCAGCAGCTTCCAGCGGGAGAGGGAGCTGTTTTTT
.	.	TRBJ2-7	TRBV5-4	CASGGTYEQYF	TGTGCCAGCGGGGGGACCTACGAGCAGTACTTC
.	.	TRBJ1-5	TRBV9	CASSVGWGSGEPQHF	TGTGCCAGCAGCGTAGGATGGGGGTCAGGGGAGCCCCAGCATTTT
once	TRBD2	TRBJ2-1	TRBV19	CASTKRELSNEQFF	TGTGCCAGTACAAAGCGGGAGCTTAGCAATGAGCAGTTCTTC
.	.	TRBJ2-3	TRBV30	CAWSVGTDTQYF	TGTGCCTGGAGTGTCGGGACAGATACGCAGTATTTT
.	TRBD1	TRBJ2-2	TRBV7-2	CASSRQGAETGELFF	TGTGCCAGCAGCCGTCAGGGGGCGGAGACCGGGGAGCTGTTTTTT
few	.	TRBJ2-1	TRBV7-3	CASSLSAGPPNEQFF	TGTGCCAGCAGCTTGTCGGCGGGTCCTCCCAATGAGCAGTTCTTC
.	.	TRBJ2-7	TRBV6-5	CASSYRQTPYEQYF	TGTGCCAGCAGTTACCGACAGACCCCCTACGAGCAGTACTTC
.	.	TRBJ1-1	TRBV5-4	CASSGGSMGDTEAFF	TGTGCCAGCAGTGGGGGCTCCATGGGGGACACTGAAGCTTTCTTT
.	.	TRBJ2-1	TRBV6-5	CASTLGGDNEQFF	TGTGCCAGCACCCTCGGAGGGGACAATGAGCAGTTCTTC